This passage covers 28 T cell receptor beta chains from one sample sequenced in a study of T-cell reconstitution after alpha-beta-depleted transplantation in children. The TCRbeta library was prepared with unique molecular identifiers. In TCRdb, the PCR reads were re-called with MiXCR into one record per CDR3 protein. The sample has approximately 400,000 distinct CDR3 sequences, roughly 10% seen once. The sequencing here drew on PBMCs from the stem cell graft donor, taken from the stem cell graft. The origin of the receptors is a human donor who donated a stem cell graft to a child with acute myeloid leukemia.

V usage is TRBV4-1 and J usage is TRBJ2-3; 9 bases fit TRBD2. Germline V CDR1 and CDR2: MGHRA, YSYEKL. J lost 0 bases, V lost 0 bases, and 13 bases had no gene match. The CDR3 totals 20 residues. The CDR3 DNA is TGCGCCAGCAGCCAAGAGATAGCGGGAGTAGGGATTTTTAGCACAGATACGCAGTATTTT. Translation: CASSQEIAGVGIFSTDTQYF.

This sequence joins TRBV3-1 and TRBJ1-2; D is perhaps TRBD1 (6 bases). This CDR3 spans 15 amino acids. Germline V gene lookup returns CDR1 LGHDT and CDR2 YNNKEL (reference sequence). Deletions cut 0 bases from V and 6 bases from J, with 14 bases between. In nucleotides, the CDR3 is TGTGCCAGCAGCCAAGATTCCGGAGGGGGTGATGGCTACACCTTC. It encodes CASSQDSGGGDGYTF.

About this clonotype itself: One end of the junction varies from germline; a read error may be responsible. V usage is TRBV6-2 or TRBV6-3 and J usage is TRBJ2-3; D not resolved. The CDR3 runs to 14 residues. Germline V gene lookup returns CDR1 MNHEY and CDR2 SVGEGT. CDR3 loop: CASSYPIFTDTRYF. The CDR3 DNA reads as TGTGCCAGCAGTTATCCCATTTTCACCGATACGCGGTATTTT.

The genes are TRBV10-3 and TRBJ2-3; D is unclear. V lost 4 bases to trimming and J lost 2 bases, with 4 bases between them. Looked up from germline, CDR1 is ENHRY and CDR2 is SYGVKD. This CDR3 comprises 12 residues. The CDR3 sequence is CAISGPTDTQYF. The CDR3 DNA reads TGTGCCATCAGTGGGCCCACAGATACGCAGTATTTT.

The chain employs TRBV7-6 and TRBJ2-1, with TRBD1 matching over 9 bases. The CDR3 contains 16 residues. V lost 3 bases to trimming and J lost 5 bases; unmatched junction nucleotides: 8. The germline gives CDR1 SGHVS, CDR2 FNYEAQ. Here the CDR3 reads CASSFYTGGFDNEQFF. Written as DNA, the CDR3 is TGTGCCAGCAGCTTTTACACAGGGGGCTTTGACAATGAGCAGTTCTTC.

This clonotype has a handful of counts. This chain links TRBV20-1 with TRBJ2-2; 8 bases agree with TRBD2. Per germline, CDR1 DFQATT and CDR2 SNEGSKA (reference sequence). V was clipped by 5 bases and J by 4 bases; unmatched bases: 6. The CDR3 consists of 14 residues. As DNA, the CDR3 is TGCAGTGCTCGGCGGGGGGCGAGCACCGGGGAGCTGTTTTTT. This codes for CSARRGASTGELFF.

The rearrangement links TRBV6-2 or TRBV6-3 to TRBJ2-7; D gene unclear. V shed 6 bases and J shed 2 bases, with 8 bases lying between them. This CDR3 is built from 12 residues. Germline lookup yields CDR1 MNHEY and CDR2 SVGEGT. The chain's CDR3 is CASRKQTYEQYF. CDR3 sequence (DNA): TGTGCCAGCAGGAAGCAGACCTACGAGCAGTACTTC.

This chain joins TRBV12-3 or TRBV12-4 and TRBJ1-1, with D tentatively TRBD1 (5 bases). There are 11 residues in the CDR3. Trimming stripped 5 bases from V and 12 bases from J, with 13 bases between. The chain's CDR3 is CASSPDSGTFF. CDR3 bases: TGTGCCAGCAGTCCCGACAGTGGGACTTTCTTT.

This CDR3 reads CSARDAGALHEQYF. CDR3 DNA: TGCAGTGCTAGGGACGCGGGGGCCCTCCACGAGCAGTACTTC. This chain uses TRBV20-1 with TRBJ2-7, with a tentative D call TRBD2 (7 bases). This CDR3 has 14 amino acids. Trimming left V 3 bases short and J 5 bases short, with 17 bases between. Germline CDR1 reads DFQATT; CDR2 reads SNEGSKA (reference sequence).

The J gene is TRBJ2-1, the V gene TRBV7-9, with 10 bases fitting TRBD2. The CDR3 spans 15 residues. Losses at the gene ends were 2 bases for V and 6 bases for J; bases not matched to a gene: 4. Germline V lookup: CDR1 SEHNR, CDR2 FQNEAQ (reference sequence). The CDR3 region is CASSLLTSGANEQFF. In DNA, the CDR3 is TGTGCCAGCAGCTTATTAACTAGCGGGGCCAATGAGCAGTTCTTC.

Many counts were recorded for this clonotype. J is TRBJ1-4 and V is TRBV10-3, with D unclear. The CDR3 covers 15 residues. The germline V gene has CDR1 ENHRY and CDR2 SYGVKD. Trimming stripped 4 bases from V and 0 bases from J, with 9 bases between. The CDR3 is CAISVAGSTNEKLFF. CDR3 sequence (DNA): TGTGCCATCAGTGTCGCTGGTTCAACTAATGAAAAACTGTTTTTT.

To note about this clonotype: One end of the junction varies from germline; a read error may be responsible. This chain connects TRBV18 to TRBJ2-4; TRBD1 might be the D (5 bases). The CDR3 has 15 amino acids. Germline V gene data show CDR1 as KGHSH and CDR2 as LQKENI. In nucleotides, the CDR3 is TGTGCCAGCTCACCGGCTGGGGCAGCAGAAAACAGTCAGTACTTC. Its protein is CASSPAGAAENSQYF. Complete variable domain (other parts from reference TRBV18 and TRBJ2-4): NAGVMQNPRHLVRRRGQEARLRCSPMKGHSHVYWYRQLPEEGLKFMVYLQKENIIDESGMPKERFSAEFPKEGPSILRIQQVVRGDSAAYFCASSPAGAAENSQYFGAGTRLSVL.

The chain joins TRBV20-1 to TRBJ2-5; 11 bases map to TRBD2. The CDR3 consists of 14 residues. Germline V CDR1 and CDR2: DFQATT, SNEGSKA (reference sequence). Trimming at V came to 0 bases and at J to 5 bases, leaving 2 bases not matched to a gene. The CDR3 DNA reads TGCAGTGCTAGAGAACTAGCGGGGGTGGAGACCCAGTACTTC. Its translation is CSARELAGVETQYF.

The rearrangement links TRBV30 to TRBJ2-1; D gene unclear. Germline V lookup: CDR1 GTSNPN, CDR2 SVGIG (reference sequence). V was trimmed by 8 bases and J by 8 bases, leaving 13 bases between them. The CDR3 is 11 residues long. CDR3 DNA: TGTGCCCAGAAGGCTGGGGATGAGCAGTTCTTC. Its translation is CAQKAGDEQFF.

This clonotype has a handful of counts. The rearrangement joins TRBV29-1 to TRBJ1-3; D is ambiguous. Germline V gene lookup returns CDR1 SQVTM and CDR2 ANQGSEA. The CDR3 contains 13 residues. The germline V and J ends were trimmed by 4 bases and 8 bases, with 15 bases remaining between them. CDR3 residues: CSVGPTGKDTIYF. CDR3 in DNA: TGCAGCGTTGGCCCAACCGGGAAGGACACCATATATTTT. Drawing the rest from reference TRBV29-1 and TRBJ1-3, the complete variable domain is SAVISQKPSRDICQRGTSLTIQCQVDSQVTMMFWYRQQPGQSLTLIATANQGSEATYESGFVIDKFPISRPNLTFSTLTVSNMSPEDSSIYLCSVGPTGKDTIYFGEGSWLTVV.

This clonotype was seen a few times. The chain couples TRBV5-6 to TRBJ2-2; D ambiguous. V lost 4 bases, J lost 2 bases, and 12 bases lay in between. CDR1 is SGHDT and CDR2 is YYEEEE in the germline V gene. This CDR3 has 15 residues. Written as DNA, the CDR3 is TGTGCCAGCAGCCCCGGTGACGGCAACACCGGGGAGCTGTTTTTT. Encoded protein: CASSPGDGNTGELFF.

This clonotype was seen more than once but under ten times. The rearrangement links TRBV28 to TRBJ1-2; possible D gene TRBD1, 6 bases. The CDR3 has 14 amino acids. V was cut by 8 bases and J by 4 bases, with 17 bases left in between. From germline, CDR1 is MDHEN and CDR2 SYDVKM. CDR3 bases: TGTGCCAGCTGCAAGTCGGGACAAATCTATGGCTACACCTTC. Protein product: CASCKSGQIYGYTF.

J is TRBJ1-6 and V is TRBV6-5, with D hard to call. CDR1 is MNHEY and CDR2 is SVGAGI in the germline V gene. This CDR3 region has 17 residues. V lost 0 bases, J lost 6 bases, and 15 bases lay in between. The CDR3 nucleotides are TGTGCCAGCAGTTACTCTTCGTTAGGCCACGCTAATTCACCCCTCCACTTT. This gives the protein CASSYSSLGHANSPLHF.

This clonotype was observed a handful of times. The genes are TRBV5-1 and TRBJ2-1; 8 bases are a match to TRBD2. CDR1 and CDR2 (germline): SGHRS, YFSETQ. The trim removed 0 bases at V and 9 bases at J, leaving 5 bases unmatched. The CDR3 is 14 residues long. As DNA, the CDR3 is TGCGCCAGCAGCTTGGGTGGTGCGGGGGGTGAGCAGTTCTTC. This sequence encodes CASSLGGAGGEQFF.

This clonotype was observed a few times. In nucleotides, the CDR3 is TGCGCCAGCAGCTTTGGGACTGTGAGTGACATTCAGTACTTC. This encodes CASSFGTVSDIQYF. The genes are TRBV5-1 and TRBJ2-4, with D perhaps TRBD2 (6 bases). Germline V gene lookup returns CDR1 SGHRS and CDR2 YFSETQ. V lost 2 bases and J lost 8, with 14 bases in between. CDR3 length: 14 amino acids.

This clonotype was detected many times. The chain joins TRBV5-1 to TRBJ1-6, with TRBD1 as a possible D gene (6 bases). The CDR3 covers 15 residues. Deletions cut 4 bases from V and 7 bases from J, with 15 bases between. Germline V lookup: CDR1 SGHRS, CDR2 YFSETQ. Here the CDR3 reads CASSRGGPENSPLHF. The CDR3 DNA reads TGCGCCAGCAGCAGAGGGGGGCCTGAAAATTCACCCCTCCACTTT. Using reference TRBV5-1 and TRBJ1-6 for the parts outside the CDR3, the full variable domain is KAGVTQTPRYLIKTRGQQVTLSCSPISGHRSVSWYQQTPGQGLQFLFEYFSETQRNKGNFPGRFSGRQFSNSRSEMNVSTLELGDSALYLCASSRGGPENSPLHFGNGTRLTVT.

This clonotype was recorded at least ten times. V is TRBV7-2 and J is TRBJ1-5; 10 nucleotides agree with TRBD1. J lost 7 bases, V lost 5 bases, and 5 bases had no gene match. The CDR3 extends over 14 amino acids. Germline CDR1 SGHTA, CDR2 FQGNSA. CDR3 in DNA: TGTGCCAGCAGCCCGGACAGGGGGACACAGCCCCAGCATTTT. Protein sequence: CASSPDRGTQPQHF.

The chain is built from TRBV18 and TRBJ1-2; 8 bases agree with TRBD1. Germline CDR1 KGHSH, CDR2 LQKENI. CDR3 length equals 15 residues. Trimming took 3 bases from V and 4 from J; bases not matched to a gene: 7. CDR3 region: CASSPGQAMVYGYTF. The CDR3 DNA follows: TGTGCCAGCTCACCGGGACAGGCCATGGTCTATGGCTACACCTTC. Full variable domain (outside the CDR3, taken from reference TRBV18 and TRBJ1-2): NAGVMQNPRHLVRRRGQEARLRCSPMKGHSHVYWYRQLPEEGLKFMVYLQKENIIDESGMPKERFSAEFPKEGPSILRIQQVVRGDSAAYFCASSPGQAMVYGYTFGSGTRLTVV.

The J gene is TRBJ2-3, the V gene TRBV12-3 or TRBV12-4; the D is unclear. The CDR3 extends over 13 amino acids. V was clipped by 6 bases and J by 2 bases, with 9 bases between them. CDR3 sequence (DNA): TGTGCCAGCAGCTACGGGCACACAGATACGCAGTATTTT. This encodes CASSYGHTDTQYF.

In the case of this clonotype: A much larger clone differs from this one at a single base, so this may be a read error. The chain has TRBV7-8 and TRBJ1-1; D gene unclear. This CDR3 spans 14 amino acids. V was pared by 2 bases and J by 0 bases, with 7 bases between. Germline CDR1 and CDR2: SGHVS and FQNEAQ. DNA of the CDR3: TGTGCCAGCAGCTTACGGAAGATGAACACTGAAGCTTTCTTT. Protein sequence: CASSLRKMNTEAFF.

This clonotype was observed at least ten times. The gene calls are TRBV29-1 and TRBJ2-1; TRBD2 aligns across 7 bases. Germline V CDR1 and CDR2: SQVTM, ANQGSEA. The length of the CDR3 is 14 residues. V shed 3 bases, J shed 1 base, and the junction held 3 bases outside the gene matches. CDR3 amino acids: CSVEGGWSYNEQFF. The CDR3 DNA reads TGCAGCGTTGAGGGGGGGTGGTCCTACAATGAGCAGTTCTTC.

The chain employs TRBV7-8 and TRBJ1-4; 10 bases fit TRBD1. The germline gives CDR1 SGHVS, CDR2 FQNEAQ. The junction had 9 bases not matched to a gene; V was cut back by 5 bases and J by 6 bases. This CDR3 region has 16 residues. CDR3 sequence reads: CASSPRIGTGDEKLFF. DNA of the CDR3: TGTGCCAGCAGCCCAAGGATAGGGACAGGGGATGAAAAACTGTTTTTT.

There are many counts of this clonotype. The V and J genes are TRBV2 and TRBJ2-7, with 9 bases matching TRBD2. Germline CDR1 is SNHLY and CDR2 is FYNNEI. The CDR3 sequence is 15 residues long. CDR3 amino acids: CASREAGGAYYEQYV. As DNA, the CDR3 is TGTGCCAGCAGGGAAGCGGGGGGCGCGTACTACGAGCAGTACGTC.